This T cell receptor (beta chain) was retrieved from a study of tumor and adjacent non-tumor tissue in lung cancer. In the study overall: Patients comprised 12 adenocarcinoma, 2 squamous cell carcinoma and 1 small cell lung cancer. On average, productive TCRbeta reads reached roughly 3.9 million per sample. Study-level results: Compared with tumor, normal lung showed significantly lower TCR diversity.

This sample's RNA came from whole unsorted tissue. A modified ARM-PCR protocol with three rounds of nested PCR amplified TCRbeta. TCRdb processed the multiplex PCR reads anew with MiXCR; each CDR3 protein has one entry. The sample consists of around 120,000 distinct CDR3 sequences, over 65% of them appearing once. Between the trimmed V and J ends, which lost 3 bases and 0 bases, there was a span of 8 bases. The CDR3 is made up of 13 amino acids. Germline V gene lookup returns CDR1 DFQATT and CDR2 SNEGSKA (reference sequence). A remark on this clonotype: Its antigen is not identified. No conserved phenylalanine or tryptophan is present at the end of the CDR3, so a read error is the likely explanation.

Specimen: lung tumor tissue. The TCR was taken from a man between 25 and 39 years old with non-small cell lung cancer. The V call is TRBV20-1, the J call TRBJ1-1; a weak D match, TRBD1 (6 bases). The CDR3 spells CSARQGLNTEAFI. The CDR3 region has the DNA TGCAGTGCTAGGCAGGGGTTGAACACTGAAGCTTTCATT.